The T cell receptor beta chain under discussion was sequenced for a study of OX40 agonist ivuxolimab in advanced cancers. Regarding the study in general: Ivuxolimab, which targeted the costimulatory receptor OX40 (CD134), was an agonistic, fully human IgG2 monoclonal antibody. The paper reports the monotherapy dose-escalation portion (N of about 54 patients) of the phase I ivuxolimab trial. The point of sequencing TCRbeta in the periphery was to test whether ivuxolimab changed TCR sequence diversity and drove clonal T-cell expansion. The dose-escalation cohort was roughly 80% male with a mean age of 60 years, ranging from about 20 to 85. Intravenous ivuxolimab was administered to patients every 2 weeks at six dose levels: 0.01, 0.1, 0.3, 1.5, 3 and 10 mg/kg. Prior anti-PD-1, anti-PD-L1 or anti-CTLA-4 therapy was permitted, and checkpoint inhibitors had been received by approximately 39% of dose-escalation patients. Partial responses occurred in three dose-escalation patients, of whom one had hepatocellular carcinoma and two had cutaneous melanoma. Of the approximately 54 patients in dose escalation, around 19 had hepatocellular carcinoma, about 15 had melanoma, 9 had renal cell carcinoma and 9 had head and neck cancer.

To sequence the TCRbeta CDR3 region, genomic DNA was isolated from the sorted cells. TCRbeta CDR3 regions were sequenced using the immunoSEQ Assay. TCRdb re-hosts the immuneACCESS table, in-frame sequences only. Its copies lack some clones; in the studies checked, an unresolved V gene accounts for under half of them, and the cause for the rest is not known. Present in this sample are about 70,000 clones, about 84% of which were seen just once. Over 5% of the sample is held by the ten biggest clonotypes. Patients with autoimmune disease history or receiving systemic immunosuppression were excluded from the trial. Peripheral blood for TCR sequencing was collected from all dose cohorts at baseline, on cycle 4 day 1, and on cycle 7 day 1. Samples were obtained from an open-label, multicenter, first-in-human phase I dose-escalation trial of ivuxolimab. Adults with locally advanced or metastatic melanoma, renal cell carcinoma, hepatocellular carcinoma or head and neck squamous cell carcinoma were enrolled in the trial. Before TCR sequencing, CD4+ and CD8+ T cells were separately sorted from peripheral blood.

General findings and caveats noted by the study authors: Partial responders in the 0.1-3.0 mg/kg groups had among the lowest normalized peripheral clonal expansion, especially among CD8+ T cells. Antigen specificity was not determined for the clonally expanded peripheral T cells. Clonal expansion of both CD4+ and CD8+ blood T cells was observed from baseline to week 6 at doses 0.1 to 3.0 mg/kg. On average, CD8+ T cells showed more expanded clones than CD4+ T cells after ivuxolimab. Low levels of normalized T-cell clonal expansion were also seen in some patients who did not respond.

To note about this clone: What this receptor recognizes is not known. No per-base quality is available; no much larger clone lies one base away.

CDR1 MNHEY and CDR2 SVGAGI were looked up in the germline V gene. There are 15 amino acids in the CDR3, from cysteine to phenylalanine inclusive. CDR3 DNA is the only sequence kept; it has 45 bases, read in frame from the first base. V is pared back by 0 bases and J by 3 bases, with 11 bases lying between the germline termini. The sequence derives from an adult with an advanced solid tumor such as melanoma, head and neck, liver or kidney cancer. This chain joins TRBV6-5 to TRBJ1-1; a confident D gene designation cannot be given. The specimen was CD4+ or CD8+ T cells sorted from blood, collected in a trial of the OX40 agonist ivuxolimab. This receptor carries the CDR3 CASSYSRLTDTEAFF. At the DNA level, the sequence is TGTGCCAGCAGTTACTCCCGGTTAACGGACACTGAAGCTTTCTTT.